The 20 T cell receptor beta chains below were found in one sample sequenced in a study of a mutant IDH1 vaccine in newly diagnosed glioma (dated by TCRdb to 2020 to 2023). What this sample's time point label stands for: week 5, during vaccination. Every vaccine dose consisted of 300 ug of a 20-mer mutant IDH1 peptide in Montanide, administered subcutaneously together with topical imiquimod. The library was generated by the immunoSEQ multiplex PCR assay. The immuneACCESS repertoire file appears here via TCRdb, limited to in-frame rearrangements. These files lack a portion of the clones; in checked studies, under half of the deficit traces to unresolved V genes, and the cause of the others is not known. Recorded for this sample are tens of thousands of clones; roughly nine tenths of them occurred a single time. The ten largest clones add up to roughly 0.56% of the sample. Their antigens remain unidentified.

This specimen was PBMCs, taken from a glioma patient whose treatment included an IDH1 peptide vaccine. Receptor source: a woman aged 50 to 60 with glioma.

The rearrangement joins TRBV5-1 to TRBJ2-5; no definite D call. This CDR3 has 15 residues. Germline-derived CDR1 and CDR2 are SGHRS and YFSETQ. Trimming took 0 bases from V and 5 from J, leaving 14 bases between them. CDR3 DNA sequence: TGCGCCAGCAGCTTGGAGGGTCAGAGCAGGGAGACCCAGTACTTC. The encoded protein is CASSLEGQSRETQYF.

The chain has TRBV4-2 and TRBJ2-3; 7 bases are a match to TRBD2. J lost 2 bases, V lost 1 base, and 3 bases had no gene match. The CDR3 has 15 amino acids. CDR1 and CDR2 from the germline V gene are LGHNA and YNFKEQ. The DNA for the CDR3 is TGTGCCAGCAGCCAAGGGGCGGGAGCCACAGATACGCAGTATTTT. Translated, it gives CASSQGAGATDTQYF.

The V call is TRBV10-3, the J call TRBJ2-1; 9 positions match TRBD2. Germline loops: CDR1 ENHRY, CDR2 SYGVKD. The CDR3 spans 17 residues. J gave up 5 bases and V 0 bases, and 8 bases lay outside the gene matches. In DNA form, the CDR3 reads TGTGCCATCAGTGAGTCGCGGGCTAGCGGGGACAACAATGAGCAGTTCTTC. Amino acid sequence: CAISESRASGDNNEQFF.

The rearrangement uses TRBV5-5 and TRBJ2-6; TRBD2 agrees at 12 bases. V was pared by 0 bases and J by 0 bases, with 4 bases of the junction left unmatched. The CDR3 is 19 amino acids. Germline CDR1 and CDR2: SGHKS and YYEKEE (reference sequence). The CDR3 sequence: CASSLAGLAGSSGANVLTF. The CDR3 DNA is TGTGCCAGCAGCTTGGCGGGACTAGCGGGTTCCTCTGGGGCCAACGTCCTGACTTTC.

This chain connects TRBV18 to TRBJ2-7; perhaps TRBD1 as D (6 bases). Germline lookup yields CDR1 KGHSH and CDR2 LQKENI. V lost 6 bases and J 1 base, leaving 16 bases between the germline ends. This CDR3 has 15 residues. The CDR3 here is CASSPGVDGSYEQYF. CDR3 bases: TGTGCCAGCTCTCCAGGGGTAGATGGGTCCTACGAGCAGTACTTC. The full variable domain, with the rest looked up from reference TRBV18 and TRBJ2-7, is NAGVMQNPRHLVRRRGQEARLRCSPMKGHSHVYWYRQLPEEGLKFMVYLQKENIIDESGMPKERFSAEFPKEGPSILRIQQVVRGDSAAYFCASSPGVDGSYEQYFGPGTRLTVT.

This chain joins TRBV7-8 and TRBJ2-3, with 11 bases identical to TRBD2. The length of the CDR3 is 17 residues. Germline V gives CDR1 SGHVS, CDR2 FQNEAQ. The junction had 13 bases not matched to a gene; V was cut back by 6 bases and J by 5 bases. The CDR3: CASRTRTSGSSVDTQYF. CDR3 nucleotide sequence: TGTGCCAGCAGGACCCGTACTAGCGGGAGTAGCGTAGATACGCAGTATTTT.

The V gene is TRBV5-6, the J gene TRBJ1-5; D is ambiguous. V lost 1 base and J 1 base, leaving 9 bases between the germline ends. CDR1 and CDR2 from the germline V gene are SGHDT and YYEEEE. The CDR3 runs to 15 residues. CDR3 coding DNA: TGTGCCAGCAGCTTGATAGGAGGGAGCAATCAGCCCCAGCATTTT. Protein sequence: CASSLIGGSNQPQHF.

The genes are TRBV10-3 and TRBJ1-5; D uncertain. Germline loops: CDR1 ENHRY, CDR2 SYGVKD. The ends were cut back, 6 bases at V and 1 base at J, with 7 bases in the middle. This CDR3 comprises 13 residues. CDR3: CAISPFSNQPQHF. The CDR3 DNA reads TGTGCCATCAGCCCTTTCAGCAATCAGCCCCAGCATTTT.

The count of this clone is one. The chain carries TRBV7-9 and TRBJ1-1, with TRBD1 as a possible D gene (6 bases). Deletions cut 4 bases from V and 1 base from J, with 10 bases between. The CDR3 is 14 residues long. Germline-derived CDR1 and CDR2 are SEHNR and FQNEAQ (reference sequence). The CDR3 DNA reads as TGTGCCAGCAGCTCTCAAGGGGGGAACACTGAAGCTTTCTTT. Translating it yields CASSSQGGNTEAFF.

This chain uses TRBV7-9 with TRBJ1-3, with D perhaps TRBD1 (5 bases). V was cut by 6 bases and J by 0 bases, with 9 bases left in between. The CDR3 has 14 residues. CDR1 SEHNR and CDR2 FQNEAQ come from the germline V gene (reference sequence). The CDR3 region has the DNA TGTGCCAGCAGTTCCAGGGTCTCTGGAAACACCATATATTTT. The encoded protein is CASSSRVSGNTIYF. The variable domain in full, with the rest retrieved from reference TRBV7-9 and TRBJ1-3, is DTGVSQNPRHKITKRGQNVTFRCDPISEHNRLYWYRQTLGQGPEFLTYFQNEAQLEKSRLLSDRFSAERPKGSFSTLEIQRTEQGDSAMYLCASSSRVSGNTIYFGEGSWLTVV.

The CDR3 sequence is CASSTHNRNEQFF. The DNA for the CDR3 is TGTGCCAGCAGTACACATAACAGGAATGAGCAGTTCTTC. The V gene is TRBV6-6, the J gene TRBJ2-1; a possible D gene is TRBD1 (5 bases). Germline V gene sequence: CDR1 MNHNY, CDR2 SVGAGI (reference sequence). Trimming pared 5 bases from V and 7 bases from J, leaving 12 bases between. This CDR3 spans 13 amino acids.

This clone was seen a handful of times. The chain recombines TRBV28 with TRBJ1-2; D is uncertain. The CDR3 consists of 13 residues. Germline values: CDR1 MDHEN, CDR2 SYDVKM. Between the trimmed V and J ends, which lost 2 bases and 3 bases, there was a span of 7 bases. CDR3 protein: CASSLNRDYGYTF. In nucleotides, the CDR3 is TGTGCCAGCAGTTTAAATAGGGACTATGGCTACACCTTC.

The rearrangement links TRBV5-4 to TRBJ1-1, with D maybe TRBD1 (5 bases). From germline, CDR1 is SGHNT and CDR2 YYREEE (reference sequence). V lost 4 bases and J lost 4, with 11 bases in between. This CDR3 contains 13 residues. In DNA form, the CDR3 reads TGTGCCAGCAGCCCGGGGACGGGCACTGAAGCTTTCTTT. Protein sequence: CASSPGTGTEAFF.

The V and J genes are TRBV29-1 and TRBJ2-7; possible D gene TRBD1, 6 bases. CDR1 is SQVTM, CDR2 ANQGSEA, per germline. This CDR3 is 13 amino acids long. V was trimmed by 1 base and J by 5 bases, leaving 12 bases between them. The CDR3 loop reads CSVEVRGFNEQYF. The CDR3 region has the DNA TGCAGCGTTGAAGTCAGGGGTTTCAACGAGCAGTACTTC.

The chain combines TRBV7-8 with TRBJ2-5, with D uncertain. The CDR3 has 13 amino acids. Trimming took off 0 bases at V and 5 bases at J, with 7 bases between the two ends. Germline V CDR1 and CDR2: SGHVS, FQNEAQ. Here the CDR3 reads CASSLARWETQYF. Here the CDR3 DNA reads TGTGCCAGCAGCTTAGCCCGCTGGGAGACCCAGTACTTC.

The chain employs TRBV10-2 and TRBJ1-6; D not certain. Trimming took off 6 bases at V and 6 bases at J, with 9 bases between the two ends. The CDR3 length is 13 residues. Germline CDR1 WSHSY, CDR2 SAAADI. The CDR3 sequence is CASRVQLNSPLHF. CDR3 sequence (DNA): TGCGCCAGCAGGGTGCAGCTTAATTCACCCCTCCACTTT.

CDR3 sequence reads: CAIRDGTSGSEGVKNIQYF. The CDR3 DNA follows: TGTGCCATCAGGGACGGGACTAGCGGGAGTGAAGGGGTCAAAAACATTCAGTACTTC. The chain links TRBV10-3 to TRBJ2-4; 14 positions match TRBD2. This CDR3 region has 19 residues. Germline V gene data show CDR1 as ENHRY and CDR2 as SYGVKD. V was pared by 6 bases and J by 3 bases, with 13 bases of the junction left unmatched.

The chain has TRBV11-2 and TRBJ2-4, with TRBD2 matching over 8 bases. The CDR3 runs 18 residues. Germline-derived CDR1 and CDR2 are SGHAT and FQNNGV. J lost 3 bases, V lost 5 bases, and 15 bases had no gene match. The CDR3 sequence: CASSPSMGGLAGKNIQYF. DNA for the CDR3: TGTGCCAGCAGCCCCTCCATGGGAGGACTAGCAGGCAAAAACATTCAGTACTTC.

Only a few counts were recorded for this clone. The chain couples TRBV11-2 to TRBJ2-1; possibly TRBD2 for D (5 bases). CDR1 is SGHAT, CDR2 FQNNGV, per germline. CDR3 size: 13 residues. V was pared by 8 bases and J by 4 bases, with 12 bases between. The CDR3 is CASEAGHYNEQFF. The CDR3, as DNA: TGTGCCAGCGAGGCGGGTCATTACAATGAGCAGTTCTTC.

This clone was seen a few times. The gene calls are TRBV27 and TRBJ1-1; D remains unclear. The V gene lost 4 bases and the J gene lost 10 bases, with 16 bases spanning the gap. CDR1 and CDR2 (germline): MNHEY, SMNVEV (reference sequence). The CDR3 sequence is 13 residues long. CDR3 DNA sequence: TGTGCCAGCAGTTCCCGGGCCCCCCCTGGAGCTTTCTTT. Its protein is CASSSRAPPGAFF.